The sample holds a few counts of the clone carrying this TCR beta chain. Its antigen is unidentified. From the 5' RACE reads, TCRdb called clonotypes with MiXCR, one entry per CDR3 protein. The sample gives around 390,000 distinct CDR3 sequences, about 16% of which show up once; 20% to 25% is in the top ten. This sample stems from a study of T-cell memory formation after mild COVID-19. The germline CDR1 and CDR2 sequences are KGHDR and SFDVKD. The CDR3 sequence is 14 residues long. V was pared by 6 bases and J by 6 bases, with 3 bases of the junction left unmatched. Study-level findings and limits: The appearance of some responding clones in pre-infection memory suggested that cross-reactive memory joined. CD4+ bias marked clones expanding day 15 to 37, unlike balanced contracting clones.

The gene calls are TRBV24-1 and TRBJ2-1; 11 bases agree with TRBD2. The sample comprised PBMCs or a T cell subset sorted from them (not recorded which). This clonotype was obtained from a man aged 18-30 years who had mild COVID-19 (a few samples of this study predate the infection). Cell type and time point are not known. CDR3: CATSIAGGLNEQFF. In DNA, the CDR3 is TGTGCCACCAGTATAGCGGGGGGGCTCAATGAGCAGTTCTTC.